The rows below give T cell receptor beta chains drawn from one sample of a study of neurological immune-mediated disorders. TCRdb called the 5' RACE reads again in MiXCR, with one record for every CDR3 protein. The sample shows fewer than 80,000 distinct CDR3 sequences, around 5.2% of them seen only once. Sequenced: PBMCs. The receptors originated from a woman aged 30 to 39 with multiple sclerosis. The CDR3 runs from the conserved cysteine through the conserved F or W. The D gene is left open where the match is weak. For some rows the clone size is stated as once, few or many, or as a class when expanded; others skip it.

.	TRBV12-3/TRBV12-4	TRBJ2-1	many	TGTGCCAGCAGTTTAGCGAGAGGGAATGAGCAGTTCTTC	CASSLARGNEQFF
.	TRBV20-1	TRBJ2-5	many	TGCAGTGCTAGGACTATCGACGGGGGAGTGTACCAAGAGACCCAGTACTTC	CSARTIDGGVYQETQYF
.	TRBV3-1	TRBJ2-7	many	TGTGCCAGCAGCCCCAGCTCCTACGAGCAGTACTTC	CASSPSSYEQYF
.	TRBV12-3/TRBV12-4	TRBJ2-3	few	TGTGCCAGCAGATATGGGGGACGCACAGATACGCAGTATTTT	CASRYGGRTDTQYF
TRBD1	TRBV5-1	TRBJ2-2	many	TGCGCCAGCTCCTTCGGACAGGGCGGCACCGGGGAGCTGTTTTTT	CASSFGQGGTGELFF
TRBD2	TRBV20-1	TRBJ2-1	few	TGCAGTGCTAGAGGGACTAGCGGGGGGCATGAGCAGTTCTTC	CSARGTSGGHEQFF
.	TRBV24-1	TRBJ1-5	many	TGTGCCACCAGTGATTTATTAACGGCCCTTGGGTGGGAGCGATATAGCAATCAGCCCCAGCATTTT	CATSDLLTALGWERYSNQPQHF
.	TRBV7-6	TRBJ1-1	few	TGTGCCAGCAGCTTAGGGACGGTTGGAAGGGAGTGGGTTTCTACTGAAGCTTTCTTT	CASSLGTVGREWVSTEAFF
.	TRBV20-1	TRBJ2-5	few	TGCAGTGCTAGTACCCTGGCAGGATCAGAGACCCAGTACTTC	CSASTLAGSETQYF
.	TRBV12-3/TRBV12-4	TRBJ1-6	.	TGTGCCAGCAGCGACCACTTTGGTACACCCCTCAACTTT	CASSDHFGTPLNF
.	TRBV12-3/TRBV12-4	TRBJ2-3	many	TGTGCCAGCAGTTTAACTGCGGGCACAGATACGCAGTATTTT	CASSLTAGTDTQYF
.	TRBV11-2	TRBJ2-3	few	TGTGCCAGCAGCTCACCGGTTGGGGGGAGCCTCACAGATACGCAGTATTTT	CASSSPVGGSLTDTQYF
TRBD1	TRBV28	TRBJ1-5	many	TGTGCCAGCAGTGCCCCAGGGGACAGGGCCCGGGGCAATCAGCCCCAGAATTTT	CASSAPGDRARGNQPQNF